This T cell receptor (beta chain) was sequenced in a study of T cell changes during pregnancy in multiple sclerosis. Only in-frame clones appear in the TCRdb table, and some are missing; sequencing was by immunoSEQ multiplex PCR. The sample holds tens of thousands of clones, roughly 91% seen once. Trimming took off 2 bases at V and 0 bases at J, with 11 bases between the two ends. Per germline, CDR1 MDHEN and CDR2 SYDVKM. The CDR3 has 16 residues. The rearrangement uses TRBV28 and TRBJ1-5, with no clear D. This clonotype was obtained from a female donor with multiple sclerosis, enrolled in a pregnancy study. Sequenced material: PBMCs (not recorded whether the cells were cultured). The CDR3 spells CASSLIAGHSNQPQHF. The CDR3 DNA is TGTGCCAGCAGTTTAATAGCAGGTCATAGCAATCAGCCCCAGCATTTT.